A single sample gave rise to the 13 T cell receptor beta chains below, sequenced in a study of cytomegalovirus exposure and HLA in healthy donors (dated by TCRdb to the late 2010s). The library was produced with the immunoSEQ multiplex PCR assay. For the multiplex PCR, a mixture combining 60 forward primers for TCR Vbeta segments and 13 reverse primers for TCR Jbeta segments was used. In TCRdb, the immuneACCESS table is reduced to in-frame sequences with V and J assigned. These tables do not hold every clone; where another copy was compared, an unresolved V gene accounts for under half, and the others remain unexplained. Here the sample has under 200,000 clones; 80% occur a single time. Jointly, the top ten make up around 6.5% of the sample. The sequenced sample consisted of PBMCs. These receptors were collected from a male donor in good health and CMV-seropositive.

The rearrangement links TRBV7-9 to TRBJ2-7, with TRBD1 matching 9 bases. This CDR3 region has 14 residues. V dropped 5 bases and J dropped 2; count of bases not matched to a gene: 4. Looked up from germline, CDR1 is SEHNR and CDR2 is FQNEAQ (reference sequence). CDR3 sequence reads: CASSARDRAYEQYF. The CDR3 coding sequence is TGTGCCAGCAGCGCCCGGGACAGGGCCTACGAGCAGTACTTC.

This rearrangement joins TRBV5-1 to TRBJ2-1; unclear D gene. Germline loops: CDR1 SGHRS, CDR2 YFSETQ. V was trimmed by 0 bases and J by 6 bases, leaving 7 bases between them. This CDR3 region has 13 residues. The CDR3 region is CASSLGSFNEQFF. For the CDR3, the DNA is TGCGCCAGCAGCTTGGGGAGCTTCAATGAGCAGTTCTTC.

CDR3 DNA sequence: TGTGCCAGCAGTCGACTAGCGGGAGGGACTGAGCAGTTCTTC. Translated, it gives CASSRLAGGTEQFF. This chain links TRBV6-5 with TRBJ2-1; 14 bases are a match to TRBD2. V gave up 5 bases and J gave up 9 bases; unmatched junction bases: 3. The germline V gene encodes CDR1 MNHEY and CDR2 SVGAGI. The CDR3 extends over 14 amino acids.

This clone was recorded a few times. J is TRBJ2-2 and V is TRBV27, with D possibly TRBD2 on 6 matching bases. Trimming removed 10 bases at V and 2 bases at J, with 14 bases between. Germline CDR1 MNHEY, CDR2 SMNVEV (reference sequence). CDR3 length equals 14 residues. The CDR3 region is CATRGTPNTGELFF. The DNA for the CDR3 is TGTGCCACCCGAGGGACTCCAAACACCGGGGAGCTGTTTTTT.

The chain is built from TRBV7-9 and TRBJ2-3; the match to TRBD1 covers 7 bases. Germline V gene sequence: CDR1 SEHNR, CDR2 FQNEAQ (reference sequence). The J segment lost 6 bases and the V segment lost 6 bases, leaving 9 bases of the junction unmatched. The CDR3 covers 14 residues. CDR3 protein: CASRQGTARDTQYF. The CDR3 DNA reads TGTGCCAGCAGGCAAGGGACAGCGCGGGATACGCAGTATTTT.

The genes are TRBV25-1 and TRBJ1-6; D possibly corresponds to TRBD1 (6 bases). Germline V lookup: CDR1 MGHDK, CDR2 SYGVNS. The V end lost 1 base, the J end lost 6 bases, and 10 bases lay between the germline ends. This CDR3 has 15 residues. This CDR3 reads CASSEFTGPNSPLHF. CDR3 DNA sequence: TGTGCCAGCAGTGAATTCACAGGGCCTAATTCACCCCTCCACTTT. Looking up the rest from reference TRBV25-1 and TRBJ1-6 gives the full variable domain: EADIYQTPRYLVIGTGKKITLECSQTMGHDKMYWYQQDPGMELHLIHYSYGVNSTEKGDLSSESTVSRIRTEHFPLTLESARPSHTSQYLCASSEFTGPNSPLHFGNGTRLTVT.

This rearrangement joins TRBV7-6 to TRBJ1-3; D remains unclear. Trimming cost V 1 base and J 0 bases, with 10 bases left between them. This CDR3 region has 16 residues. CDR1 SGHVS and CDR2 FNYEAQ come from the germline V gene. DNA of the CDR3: TGTGCCAGCAGCTTAGACAGCGGATACTCTGGAAACACCATATATTTT. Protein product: CASSLDSGYSGNTIYF.

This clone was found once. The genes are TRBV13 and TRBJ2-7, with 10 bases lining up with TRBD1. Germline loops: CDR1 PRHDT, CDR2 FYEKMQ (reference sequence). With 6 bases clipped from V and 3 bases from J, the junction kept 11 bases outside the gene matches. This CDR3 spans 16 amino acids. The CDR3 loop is CASSTRSGTGVYEQYF. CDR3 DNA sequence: TGTGCCAGCAGTACGCGCTCCGGGACAGGGGTCTACGAGCAGTACTTC. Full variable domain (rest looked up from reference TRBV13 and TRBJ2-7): AAGVIQSPRHLIKEKRETATLKCYPIPRHDTVYWYQQGPGQDPQFLISFYEKMQSDKGSIPDRFSAQQFSDYHSELNMSSLELGDSALYFCASSTRSGTGVYEQYFGPGTRLTVT.

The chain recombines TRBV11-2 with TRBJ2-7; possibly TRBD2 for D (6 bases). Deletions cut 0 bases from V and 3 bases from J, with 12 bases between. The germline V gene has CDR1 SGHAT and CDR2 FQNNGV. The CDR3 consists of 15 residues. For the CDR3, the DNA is TGTGCCAGCAGCTTAGATCGGAGGGAAATCTACGAGCAGTACTTC. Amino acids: CASSLDRREIYEQYF.

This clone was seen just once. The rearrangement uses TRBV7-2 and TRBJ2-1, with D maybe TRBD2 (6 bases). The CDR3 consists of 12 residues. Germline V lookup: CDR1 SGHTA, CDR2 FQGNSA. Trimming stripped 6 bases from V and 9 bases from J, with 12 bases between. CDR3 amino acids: CASRLDYSEQFF. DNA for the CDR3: TGTGCCAGCAGGTTGGACTATTCTGAGCAGTTCTTC.

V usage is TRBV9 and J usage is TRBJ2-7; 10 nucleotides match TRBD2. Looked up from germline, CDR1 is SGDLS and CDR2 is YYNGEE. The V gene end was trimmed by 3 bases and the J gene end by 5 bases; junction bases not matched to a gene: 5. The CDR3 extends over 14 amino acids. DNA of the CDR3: TGTGCCAGCAGCGCCAGCGGGAGGGGGAACGAGCAGTACTTC. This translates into CASSASGRGNEQYF.

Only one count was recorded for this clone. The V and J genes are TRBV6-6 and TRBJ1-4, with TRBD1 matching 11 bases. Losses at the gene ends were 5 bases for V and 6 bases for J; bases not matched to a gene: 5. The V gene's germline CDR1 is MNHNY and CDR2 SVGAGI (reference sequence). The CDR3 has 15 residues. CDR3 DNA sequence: TGTGCCAGCAGTCCTGGACAGGGGGCGGATGAAAAACTGTTTTTT. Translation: CASSPGQGADEKLFF.

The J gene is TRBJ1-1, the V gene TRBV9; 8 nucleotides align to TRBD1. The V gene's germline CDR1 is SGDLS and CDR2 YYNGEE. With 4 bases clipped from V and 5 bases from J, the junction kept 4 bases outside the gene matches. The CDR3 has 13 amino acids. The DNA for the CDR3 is TGTGCCAGCAGCTCAGGGGGCAGAACTGAAGCTTTCTTT. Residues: CASSSGGRTEAFF.